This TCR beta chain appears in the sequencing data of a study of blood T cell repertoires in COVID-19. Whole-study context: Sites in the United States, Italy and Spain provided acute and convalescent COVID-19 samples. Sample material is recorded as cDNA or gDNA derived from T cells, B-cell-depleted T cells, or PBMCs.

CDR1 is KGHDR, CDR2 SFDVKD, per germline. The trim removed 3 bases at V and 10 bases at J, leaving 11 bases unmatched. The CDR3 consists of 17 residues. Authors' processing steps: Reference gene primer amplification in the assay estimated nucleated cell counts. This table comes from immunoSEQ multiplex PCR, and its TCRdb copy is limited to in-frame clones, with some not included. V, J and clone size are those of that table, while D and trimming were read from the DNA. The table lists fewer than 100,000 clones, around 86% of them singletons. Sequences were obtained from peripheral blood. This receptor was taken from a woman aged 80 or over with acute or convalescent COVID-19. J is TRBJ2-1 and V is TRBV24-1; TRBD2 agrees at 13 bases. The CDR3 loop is CATSDGTSGRAFGEQFF. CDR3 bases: TGTGCCACCAGTGATGGAACTAGCGGGAGGGCTTTCGGGGAGCAGTTCTTC.